The 4 T cell receptor beta chains listed next were all sequenced from one sample in a study of blood T cell repertoires in COVID-19. The protocol was immunoSEQ multiplex PCR, while the TCRdb copy is restricted to in-frame clones and leaves out a portion. The sample shows 160,000 or so clones, approximately 84% of them seen only once. The sequencing input was PBMCs or T cells enriched from blood (not recorded which). Every receptor here comes from a human donor with acute COVID-19. The donor label of this sample is uncertain.

This chain uses TRBV19 with TRBJ2-3; TRBD2 matches at 11 bases. Germline assignment: CDR1 LNHDA and CDR2 SQIVND (reference sequence). With V trimmed by 6 bases and J by 4 bases, 6 bases remained unmatched. The CDR3 runs 15 residues. CDR3 residues: CASRLGLAEADTQYF. Here the CDR3 DNA reads TGTGCCAGTAGATTGGGACTAGCGGAGGCAGATACGCAGTATTTT.

The rearrangement uses TRBV4-3 and TRBJ2-7; D is ambiguous. Germline V lookup: CDR1 LGHNA, CDR2 YSLEER. The CDR3 spans 15 residues. Between the trimmed V and J ends, which lost 0 bases and 3 bases, there was a span of 12 bases. The CDR3 region has the DNA TGCGCCAGCAGCCAAGAAAAATGGGCGAACTACGAGCAGTACTTC. Translation: CASSQEKWANYEQYF.

V and J are TRBV6-2 or TRBV6-3 and TRBJ1-2; TRBD1 is a possible D gene (6 bases). The CDR3 totals 17 residues. The V end lost 4 bases, the J end lost 0 bases, and 18 bases lay between the germline ends. Germline V gene sequence: CDR1 MNHEY, CDR2 SVGEGT. The CDR3 spells CASSFILDRASNYGYTF. The CDR3 DNA reads as TGTGCCAGCAGTTTTATATTGGACAGAGCTTCTAACTATGGCTACACCTTC.

The CDR3 spells CASSQEGTDGYEQYF. Written as DNA, the CDR3 is TGCGCCAGCAGCCAAGAGGGGACAGATGGCTACGAGCAGTACTTC. The chain joins TRBV4-3 to TRBJ2-7; the match to TRBD1 covers 7 bases. Germline V gene lookup returns CDR1 LGHNA and CDR2 YSLEER. The V and J ends lost 0 bases and 3 bases, in that order; junction bases with no gene match: 5. This CDR3 comprises 15 residues.